This T cell receptor (beta chain) was sequenced for a study of sequential checkpoint blockade in melanoma. Only in-frame clones appear in the TCRdb table, and some are missing; sequencing was by immunoSEQ multiplex PCR. The sample contains under 45,000 clones, approximately 84% of which appear only once. Sample treatment: randomized to nivolumab then ipilimumab (arm A) or the reverse (arm B). Patients had received no earlier DNA-damaging chemotherapy. V was trimmed by 1 base and J by 3 bases, leaving 12 bases between them. Per the germline V gene, CDR1 is MGHRA and CDR2 is YSYEKL. The CDR3 is 15 amino acids.

This chain joins TRBV4-1 and TRBJ2-5; D is undetermined. The source of this sequence is a human donor with melanoma. The sequencing here drew on CD8+ T cells sorted from blood (inferred from file names), taken from a patient given nivolumab and ipilimumab in sequence. The CDR3 DNA sequence: TGCGCCAGCAGCCAAGGTGGCAGTACCGAAGAGACCCAGTACTTC. Amino acid sequence: CASSQGGSTEETQYF.